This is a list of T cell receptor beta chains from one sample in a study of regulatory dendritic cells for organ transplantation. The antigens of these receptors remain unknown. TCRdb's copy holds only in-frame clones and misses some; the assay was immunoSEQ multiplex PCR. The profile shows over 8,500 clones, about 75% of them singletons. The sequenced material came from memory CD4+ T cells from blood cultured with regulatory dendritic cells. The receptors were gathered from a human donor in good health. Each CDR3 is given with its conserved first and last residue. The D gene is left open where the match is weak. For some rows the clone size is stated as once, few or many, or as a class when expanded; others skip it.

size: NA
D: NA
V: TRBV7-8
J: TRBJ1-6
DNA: TGTGCCAGCAGCTTAGGGCGGGTGGACCATAATTCACCCCTCCACTTT
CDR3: CASSLGRVDHNSPLHF

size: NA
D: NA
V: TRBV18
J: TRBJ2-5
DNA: TGTGCCAGCTCACCGAACGGGATTGGTATGGAGACCCAGTACTTC
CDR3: CASSPNGIGMETQYF

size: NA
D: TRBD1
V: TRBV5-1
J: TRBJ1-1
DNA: TGCGCCAGCAGCTCAGGACAGGGGGCTGGAACTGAAGCTTTCTTT
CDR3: CASSSGQGAGTEAFF

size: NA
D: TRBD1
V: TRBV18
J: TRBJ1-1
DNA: TGTGCCAGCTCACCACAGGGGGCTCACACTGAAGCTTTCTTT
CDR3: CASSPQGAHTEAFF

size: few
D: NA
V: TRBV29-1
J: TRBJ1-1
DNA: TGCAGCGCCCCATCGGGGGGCGTAAACACTGAAGCTTTCTTT
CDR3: CSAPSGGVNTEAFF

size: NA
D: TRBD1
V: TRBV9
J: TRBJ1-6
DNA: TGTGCCAGCAGCGTAGCTACAGGGGGCTCACCCCTCCACTTT
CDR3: CASSVATGGSPLHF

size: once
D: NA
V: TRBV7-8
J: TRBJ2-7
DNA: TGTGCCAGCAGCTTAGAACAGATCAAGCGGGAGCAGTACTTC
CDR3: CASSLEQIKREQYF

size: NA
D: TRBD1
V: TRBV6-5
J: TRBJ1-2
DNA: TGTGCCAGCAGTCGCCTTAGACAGGGGCACGGCTACACCTTC
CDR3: CASSRLRQGHGYTF

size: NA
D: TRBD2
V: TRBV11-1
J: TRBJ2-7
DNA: TGTGCCAGCAGCCCAGGGACTAGCGGGGCCCCCTACGAGCAGTACTTC
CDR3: CASSPGTSGAPYEQYF

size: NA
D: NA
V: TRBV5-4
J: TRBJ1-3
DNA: TGTGCCAGCAGCTCTGGGGGGGGCGCATCTGGAAACACCATATATTTT
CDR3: CASSSGGGASGNTIYF

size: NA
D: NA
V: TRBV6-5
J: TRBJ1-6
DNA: TGTGCCAGCAATAGGCGGCGGACTGATTCACCCCTCCACTTT
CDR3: CASNRRRTDSPLHF

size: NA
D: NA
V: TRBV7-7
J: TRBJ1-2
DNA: TGTGCCAGCAGCTTACTGGGGCGGTGTGGCTACACCTTC
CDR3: CASSLLGRCGYTF

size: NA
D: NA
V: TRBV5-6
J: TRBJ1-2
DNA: TGTGCCAGCAGCTCCTACAGCGGGGAACTGCGCCATGGCTACACCTTC
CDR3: CASSSYSGELRHGYTF

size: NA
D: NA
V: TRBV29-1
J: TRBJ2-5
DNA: TGCAGCGTAGGGGGTCCTAAGGCGGGAGAGACCCAGTACTTC
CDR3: CSVGGPKAGETQYF

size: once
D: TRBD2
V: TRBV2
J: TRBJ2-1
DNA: TGTGCCAGCAGTTCAAGACCGGGACTAGCTTCCGAGCAGTTCTTC
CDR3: CASSSRPGLASEQFF

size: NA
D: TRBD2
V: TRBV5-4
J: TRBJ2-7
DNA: TGTGCCAGCAGCTTAAATCGAGGCGGGGGGGCCTACGAGCAGTACTTC
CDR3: CASSLNRGGGAYEQYF

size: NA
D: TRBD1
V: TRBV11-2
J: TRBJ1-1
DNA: TGTGCCAGCAGCTTAGGGCTAGGGGGCAACACTGAAGCTTTCTTT
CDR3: CASSLGLGGNTEAFF

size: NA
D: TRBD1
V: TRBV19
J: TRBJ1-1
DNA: TGTGCCAGTAGCGTACAGGGGCAGAACACTGAAGCTTTCTTT
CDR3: CASSVQGQNTEAFF

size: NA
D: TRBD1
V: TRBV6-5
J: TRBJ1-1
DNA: TGTGCCAGCAGTTACTCGGACAGGGACACTGAAGCTTTCTTT
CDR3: CASSYSDRDTEAFF

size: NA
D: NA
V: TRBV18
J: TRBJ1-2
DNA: TGTGCCAGCTCACGAGAGTTTACGGAGAACTATGGCTACACCTTC
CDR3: CASSREFTENYGYTF

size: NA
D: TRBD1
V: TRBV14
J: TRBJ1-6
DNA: TGTGCCAGCAGCCCAAGACAGGGCTCTTTCGATAATTCACCCCTCCACTTT
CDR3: CASSPRQGSFDNSPLHF

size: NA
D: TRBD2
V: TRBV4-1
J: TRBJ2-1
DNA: TGCGCCAGCAGCCGAGGTGGACTAGCGGGGATGTACAATGAGCAGTTCTTC
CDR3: CASSRGGLAGMYNEQFF

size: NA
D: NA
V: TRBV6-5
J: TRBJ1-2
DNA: TGTGCCAGCAGTTACTTGGCAGGGAACTATGGCTACACCTTC
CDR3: CASSYLAGNYGYTF

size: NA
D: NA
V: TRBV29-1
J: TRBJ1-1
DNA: TGCAGCGTTGAAAACCCGGGGACTGAAGCTTTCTTT
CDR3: CSVENPGTEAFF

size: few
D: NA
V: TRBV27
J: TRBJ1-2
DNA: TGTGCCAGCAGCCTGGACATCAACTATGGCTACACCTTC
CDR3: CASSLDINYGYTF

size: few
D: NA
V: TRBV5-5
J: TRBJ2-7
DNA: TGTGCCAGCAGCTTTGACAGGATGGCGCAGTACTTC
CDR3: CASSFDRMAQYF

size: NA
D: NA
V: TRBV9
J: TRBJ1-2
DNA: TGTGCCAGCAGCGTAGACCACGTACAGGGCTATGGCTACACCTTC
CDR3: CASSVDHVQGYGYTF

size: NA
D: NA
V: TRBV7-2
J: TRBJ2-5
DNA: TGTGCCAGCAGTTGGGGACAACAAGAGACCCAGTACTTC
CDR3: CASSWGQQETQYF

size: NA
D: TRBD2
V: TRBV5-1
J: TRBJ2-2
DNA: TGCGCCAGCAGTTCCGGGACTAGCGGGGCCTACACCGGGGAGCTGTTTTTT
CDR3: CASSSGTSGAYTGELFF

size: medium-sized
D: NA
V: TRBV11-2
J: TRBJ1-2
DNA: TGTGCCAGCAGCACCGTTACAGGGTTGTTCGGCTACACCTTC
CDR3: CASSTVTGLFGYTF

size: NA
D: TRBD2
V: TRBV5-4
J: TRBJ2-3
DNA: TGTGCCAGCAGCTTGGGCGGGGGGCGAAGCACAGATACGCAGTATTTT
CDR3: CASSLGGGRSTDTQYF

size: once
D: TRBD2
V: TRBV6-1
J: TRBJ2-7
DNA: TGTGCCAGCAGCGCCGGGACTAACTACGAGCAGTACTTC
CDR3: CASSAGTNYEQYF

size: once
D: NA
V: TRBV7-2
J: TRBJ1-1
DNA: TGTGCCAGCAGTTTAGACAGAGACACTGAAGCTTTCTTT
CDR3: CASSLDRDTEAFF

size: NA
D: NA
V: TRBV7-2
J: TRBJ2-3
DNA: TGTGCCAGCAGCCCCTTTGCAGATACGCAGTATTTT
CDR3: CASSPFADTQYF

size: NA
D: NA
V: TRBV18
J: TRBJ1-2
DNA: TGTGCCAGCTCACCACAAGGTGAAGGGGAAGGCTACACCTTC
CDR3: CASSPQGEGEGYTF

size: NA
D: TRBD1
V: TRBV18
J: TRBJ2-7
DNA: TGTGCCAGCTCACCGACAGGGAAGTCCTACGAGCAGTACTTC
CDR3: CASSPTGKSYEQYF

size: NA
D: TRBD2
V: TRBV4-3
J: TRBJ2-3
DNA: TGCGCCAGCAGCCAAGGGTCTACGTCGGGGGGGTTAGATACGCAGTATTTT
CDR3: CASSQGSTSGGLDTQYF

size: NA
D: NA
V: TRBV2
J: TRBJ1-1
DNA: TGTGCCAGCAGTCCGCTTTCAGGGCTTACTCTGCACACTGAAGCTTTCTTT
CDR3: CASSPLSGLTLHTEAFF

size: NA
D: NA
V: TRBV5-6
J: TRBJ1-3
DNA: TGTGCCAGCAGCCCGGGTTACGTAAGGGGGTCCGGAAACACCATATATTTT
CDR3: CASSPGYVRGSGNTIYF

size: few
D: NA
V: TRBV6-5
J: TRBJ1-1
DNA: TGTGCCAGCAGTACGACAGTTTTCACTGAAGCTTTCTTT
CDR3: CASSTTVFTEAFF

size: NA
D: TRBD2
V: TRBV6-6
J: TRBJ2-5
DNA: TGTGCCAGCATTCTTAGCGGGGGGCGGCAAGAGACCCAGTACTTC
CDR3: CASILSGGRQETQYF

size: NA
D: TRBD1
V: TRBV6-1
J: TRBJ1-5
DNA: TGTGCCAGCAGTGCCCAGGGGACAGGGGGTCAGCCCCAGCATTTT
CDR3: CASSAQGTGGQPQHF

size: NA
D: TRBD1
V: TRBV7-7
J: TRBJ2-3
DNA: TGTGCTAGCAGCTTCGACGACAGGGGCACGCAGTATTTT
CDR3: CASSFDDRGTQYF

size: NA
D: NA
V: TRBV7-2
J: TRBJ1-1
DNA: TGTGCCAGCAGCACTCAGGGGAACACTGAAGCTTTCTTT
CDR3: CASSTQGNTEAFF

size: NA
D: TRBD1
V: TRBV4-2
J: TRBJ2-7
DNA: TGTGCCAGCAGCCAACAGGGGGCTGGAGTTTACGAGCAGTACTTC
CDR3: CASSQQGAGVYEQYF

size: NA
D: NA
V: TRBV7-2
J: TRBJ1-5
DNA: TGTGCCAGCAGCCCCACTAGGGGCAATCAGCCCCAGCATTTT
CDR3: CASSPTRGNQPQHF

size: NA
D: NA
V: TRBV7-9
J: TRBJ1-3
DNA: TGTGCCAGCAGCTTAAGCTCCGGGGCTGGAAACACCATATATTTT
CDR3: CASSLSSGAGNTIYF